The 20 T cell receptor beta chains reported below all come from one sample, sequenced in a study of cytomegalovirus exposure and HLA in healthy donors. The PCR was carried out with 60 Vbeta primers and 13 Jbeta primers. Sequenced by immunoSEQ multiplex PCR; TCRdb stores in-frame clones only, minus some. The sample shows 130,000 to 150,000 clones, 76% of them seen only once. Source material: PBMCs. These receptors all stem from a woman between 40 and 50 years old in good health and CMV-seronegative.

This sequence joins TRBV2 and TRBJ2-7; D is unresolved. This CDR3 is built from 13 residues. V was clipped by 1 base and J by 5 bases, with 9 bases between them. The germline CDR1 and CDR2 sequences are SNHLY and FYNNEI. The DNA for the CDR3 is TGTGCCAGCAGTGAAGACCAGGCTCACGAGCAGTACTTC. Encoded protein: CASSEDQAHEQYF.

This clone was observed a handful of times. The chain is built from TRBV11-2 and TRBJ1-4; the D is unclear. Germline V gene data show CDR1 as SGHAT and CDR2 as FQNNGV. The CDR3 is made up of 12 amino acids. V was cut by 4 bases and J by 3 bases, with 3 bases left in between. The CDR3 loop reads CASSYSNEKLFF. CDR3 sequence (DNA): TGTGCCAGCAGCTACTCTAATGAAAAACTGTTTTTT.

This clone has just a few counts. The chain recombines TRBV5-1 with TRBJ2-3, with TRBD1 matching over 9 bases. Germline CDR1 is SGHRS and CDR2 is YFSETQ. J lost 1 base, V lost 3 bases, and 3 bases had no gene match. The CDR3 has 15 amino acids. CDR3 sequence: CASSWGDRGTDTQYF. Written as DNA, the CDR3 is TGCGCCAGCAGCTGGGGGGACAGGGGCACAGATACGCAGTATTTT.

This clone showed up just once. This sequence joins TRBV11-1 and TRBJ2-1; D is possibly TRBD1 (5 bases). The CDR3 length is 16 residues. Trimming took off 0 bases at V and 2 bases at J, with 11 bases between the two ends. Per the germline V gene, CDR1 is SGHAT and CDR2 is FQDESV (reference sequence). The chain's CDR3 is CASSLADPRAYNEQFF. Written as DNA, the CDR3 is TGTGCCAGCAGCTTAGCGGATCCCAGGGCCTACAATGAGCAGTTCTTC.

This clone was found once. J is TRBJ2-5 and V is TRBV5-1; D perhaps matches TRBD1 (5 bases). With 4 bases removed from V and 7 bases from J, the gap between germline ends came to 20 bases. Germline CDR1 SGHRS, CDR2 YFSETQ. The CDR3 has 15 amino acids. The CDR3 protein is CASSLRQNPQRTQYF. The CDR3, as DNA: TGCGCCAGCAGCCTCAGACAGAACCCCCAGCGGACCCAGTACTTC.

V is TRBV7-9 and J is TRBJ1-1; D is unclear. The CDR3 loop spans 13 amino acids. Germline V gene lookup returns CDR1 SEHNR and CDR2 FQNEAQ (reference sequence). V lost 5 bases, J lost 3 bases, and 10 bases lay in between. CDR3 sequence: CASSPVADTEAFF. CDR3 DNA: TGTGCCAGCAGCCCAGTGGCGGACACTGAAGCTTTCTTT.

The V gene is TRBV11-2, the J gene TRBJ2-3, with 8 bases matching TRBD2. The CDR3 is 14 residues long. The germline V gene encodes CDR1 SGHAT and CDR2 FQNNGV. V was pared by 1 base and J by 5 bases, with 2 bases of the junction left unmatched. In DNA form, the CDR3 reads TGTGCCAGCAGCTTAGCGGGAGGGGGAGATACGCAGTATTTT. This codes for CASSLAGGGDTQYF.

The CDR3 region is CASSERGKGNQPQHF. The CDR3 bases are TGTGCCAGCAGTGAACGGGGTAAGGGCAATCAGCCCCAGCATTTT. This rearrangement joins TRBV6-1 to TRBJ1-5; D unclear. The CDR3 is 15 residues long. CDR1 is MNHNS, CDR2 SASEGT, per germline. The V and J ends lost 2 bases and 2 bases respectively, with 10 bases between them.

CDR3 residues: CASRDPTSGRKGEQFF. Here the CDR3 DNA reads TGTGCAAGTCGCGACCCGACTAGCGGGAGGAAAGGTGAGCAGTTCTTC. The V gene is TRBV12-2, the J gene TRBJ2-1; TRBD2 is the table's D call, not checked against the DNA. TRBV12-2 is designated a pseudogene. The CDR3 extends over 16 amino acids.

V gene TRBV5-1 combines with J gene TRBJ2-3, with 12 bases fitting TRBD2. Germline values: CDR1 SGHRS, CDR2 YFSETQ. The CDR3 sequence is 17 residues long. Trimming removed 7 bases from V and 1 base from J; junction bases left unmatched: 10. CDR3 nucleotide sequence: TGCGCCAGCTCGTGGCTAGCGGGGGGGCCGGGCACAGATACGCAGTATTTT. It encodes CASSWLAGGPGTDTQYF.

The chain combines TRBV7-2 with TRBJ2-7; 8 bases are shared with TRBD2. Germline V gene sequence: CDR1 SGHTA, CDR2 FQGNSA. CDR3 length: 15 residues. V was clipped by 3 bases and J by 3 bases; unmatched bases: 7. CDR3 loop: CASSFRAGEGYEQYF. CDR3 DNA sequence: TGTGCCAGCAGCTTCCGAGCGGGAGAGGGCTACGAGCAGTACTTC.

This clone was seen repeatedly, ten times or more. The J gene is TRBJ2-7, the V gene TRBV5-4; TRBD1 might be the D (6 bases). Germline CDR1 is SGHNT and CDR2 is YYREEE (reference sequence). CDR3 size: 14 residues. The V end was cut by 4 bases, the J end by 2 bases, with 13 bases between. The CDR3 DNA is TGTGCCAGCAGCCTTAGCAGGGGCGCCTACGAGCAGTACTTC. Its protein product is CASSLSRGAYEQYF.

The chain carries TRBV29-1 and TRBJ2-7; D is possibly TRBD1 (5 bases). The CDR3 spans 12 residues. Looked up from germline, CDR1 is SQVTM and CDR2 is ANQGSEA. Trimming removed 3 bases from V and 2 bases from J, with 8 bases in between. The chain's CDR3 is CSVDQGAYEQYF. DNA of the CDR3: TGCAGCGTTGACCAGGGTGCCTACGAGCAGTACTTC.

A word on this clone: An end of the junction does not agree with germline; a read error may underlie this. The chain is built from TRBV7-9 and TRBJ2-7; 12 bases are shared with TRBD2. Germline CDR1 SEHNR, CDR2 FQNEAQ (reference sequence). The CDR3 has 16 amino acids. The chain's CDR3 is CSSSPSGRASAGEQYF. CDR3 nucleotide sequence: TGTTCCAGCAGCCCTAGCGGGAGGGCCTCTGCGGGGGAGCAGTACTTC.

This clone came up once. The chain carries TRBV5-4 and TRBJ2-2; maybe TRBD2 (6 bases). Germline CDR1 reads SGHNT; CDR2 reads YYREEE (reference sequence). CDR3 length: 17 amino acids. Trimming pared 4 bases from V and 8 bases from J, leaving 24 bases between. CDR3 protein: CASSGDAAGSLLGELFF. The DNA for the CDR3 is TGTGCCAGCAGCGGCGACGCAGCGGGTTCCCTTTTGGGGGAGCTGTTTTTT.

The chain combines TRBV28 with TRBJ1-5, with TRBD1 matching 8 bases. This CDR3 region has 14 residues. Trimming removed 6 bases from V and 6 bases from J; junction bases left unmatched: 7. Germline V lookup: CDR1 MDHEN, CDR2 SYDVKM. CDR3 amino acids: CASRRTGIGQPQHF. The CDR3 DNA sequence: TGTGCCAGCAGACGGACAGGGATTGGTCAGCCCCAGCATTTT. The full variable domain, in which reference TRBV28 and TRBJ1-5 provide the parts outside the CDR3, is DVKVTQSSRYLVKRTGEKVFLECVQDMDHENMFWYRQDPGLGLRLIYFSYDVKMKEKGDIPEGYSVSREKKERFSLILESASTNQTSMYLCASRRTGIGQPQHFGDGTRLSIL.

In this sample, this clone turned up a few times. The genes are TRBV6-5 and TRBJ1-5; D is possibly TRBD1 (5 bases). Trimming left V 6 bases short and J 3 bases short, with 15 bases between. The V gene's germline CDR1 is MNHEY and CDR2 SVGAGI. The CDR3 is made up of 15 amino acids. The CDR3 spells CASRRDGAYNQPQHF. The CDR3 bases are TGTGCCAGCAGGAGAGATGGGGCCTACAATCAGCCCCAGCATTTT.

Of note for this clone: One end of the junction is discordant with germline, which a read error may explain. The rearrangement joins TRBV7-9 to TRBJ1-1; a possible D gene is TRBD1 (6 bases). The CDR3 length is 15 residues. The germline CDR1 and CDR2 sequences are SEHNR and FQNEAQ (reference sequence). CDR3 in amino acids: CSSSLSNRVNTEAFF. For the CDR3, the DNA is TGTTCCAGCAGCTTAAGTAACAGGGTGAACACTGAAGCTTTCTTT.

Regarding this clone: The junction and the germline gene differ at one end; a read error may be behind it. The chain combines TRBV4-1 with TRBJ2-2; a weak D match, TRBD2 (5 bases). The CDR3 contains 15 residues. Germline assignment: CDR1 MGHRA and CDR2 YSYEKL. The DNA for the CDR3 is TGTGCCAGCAGCCAAGATGGGAGTTTTGGCGGGGAGCTGTTTTTT. This encodes CASSQDGSFGGELFF.

This clone was observed a single time. V usage is TRBV6-5 and J usage is TRBJ2-6; weak D call: TRBD2 (6 bases). CDR1 is MNHEY, CDR2 SVGAGI, per germline. The CDR3 contains 15 residues. Trimming took off 3 bases at V and 4 bases at J, with 10 bases between the two ends. The CDR3 nucleotides read TGTGCCAGCAGTTATGGAGGGGACGGGGCCAACGTCCTGACTTTC. Residues: CASSYGGDGANVLTF.